This paragraph reports one TCR beta chain. What it binds is unknown. TCRdb called the reads again in MiXCR, with one record for every CDR3 protein. The table lists approximately 910,000 distinct CDR3 sequences, around 32% of them singletons. The record originates from a study of T cell repertoires in cytomegalovirus infection. V shed 2 bases, J shed 3 bases, and the junction held 6 bases outside the gene matches. In germline, CDR1 is SQVTM, CDR2 ANQGSEA. This CDR3 has 15 amino acids. This TCR was recovered from a human donor in good health (CMV status not recorded). Some clones in this sample may be carry-over from other donors' samples. The chain has TRBV29-1 and TRBJ2-3, with TRBD1 identical over 9 bases. Material: cultured CD8+ T cells from PBMCs, obtained from culture after CMV antigen stimulation. For the CDR3, the DNA is TGCAGCGTTGAAAAGACAGGGGGTAGGACAGATACGCAGTATTTT. As protein: CSVEKTGGRTDTQYF.